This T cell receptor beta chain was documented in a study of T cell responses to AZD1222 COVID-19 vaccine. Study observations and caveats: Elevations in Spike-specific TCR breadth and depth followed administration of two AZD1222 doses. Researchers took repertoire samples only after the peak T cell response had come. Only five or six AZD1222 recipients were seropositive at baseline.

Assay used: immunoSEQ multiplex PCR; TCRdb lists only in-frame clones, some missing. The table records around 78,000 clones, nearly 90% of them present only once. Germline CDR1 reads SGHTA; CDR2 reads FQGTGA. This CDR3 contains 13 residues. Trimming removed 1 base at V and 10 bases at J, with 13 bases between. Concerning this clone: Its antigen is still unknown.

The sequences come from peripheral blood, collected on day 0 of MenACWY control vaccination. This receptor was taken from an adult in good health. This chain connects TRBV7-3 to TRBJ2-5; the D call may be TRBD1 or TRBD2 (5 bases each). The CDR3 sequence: CASSLSRTGGQYF. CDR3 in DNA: TGTGCCAGCAGCTTAAGTAGGACTGGGGGCCAGTACTTC.